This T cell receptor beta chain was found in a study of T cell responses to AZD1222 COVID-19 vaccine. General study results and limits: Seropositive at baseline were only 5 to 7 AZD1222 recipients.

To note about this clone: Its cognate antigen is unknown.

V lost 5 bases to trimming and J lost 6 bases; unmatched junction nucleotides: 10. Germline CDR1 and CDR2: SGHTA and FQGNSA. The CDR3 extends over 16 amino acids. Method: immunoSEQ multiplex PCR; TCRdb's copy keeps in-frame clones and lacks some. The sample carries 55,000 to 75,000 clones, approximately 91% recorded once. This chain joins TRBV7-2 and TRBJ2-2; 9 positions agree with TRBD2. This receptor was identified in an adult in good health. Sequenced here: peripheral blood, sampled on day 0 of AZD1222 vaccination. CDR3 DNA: TGTGCCAGCAGCCCCGCCCGCGGGAGGGCCGCCGGGGAGCTGTTTTTT. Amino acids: CASSPARGRAAGELFF.